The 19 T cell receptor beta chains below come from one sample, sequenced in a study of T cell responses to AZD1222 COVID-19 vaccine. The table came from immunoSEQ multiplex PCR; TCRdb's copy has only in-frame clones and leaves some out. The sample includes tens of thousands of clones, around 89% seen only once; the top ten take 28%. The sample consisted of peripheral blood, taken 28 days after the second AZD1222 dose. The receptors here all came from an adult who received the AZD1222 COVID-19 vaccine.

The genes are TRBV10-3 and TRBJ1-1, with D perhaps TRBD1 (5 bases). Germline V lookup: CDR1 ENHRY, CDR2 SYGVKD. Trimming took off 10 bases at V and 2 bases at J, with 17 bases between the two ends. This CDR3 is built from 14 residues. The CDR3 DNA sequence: TGTGCCACTGTTTCCAGGGACGGTAACACTGAAGCTTTCTTT. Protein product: CATVSRDGNTEAFF.

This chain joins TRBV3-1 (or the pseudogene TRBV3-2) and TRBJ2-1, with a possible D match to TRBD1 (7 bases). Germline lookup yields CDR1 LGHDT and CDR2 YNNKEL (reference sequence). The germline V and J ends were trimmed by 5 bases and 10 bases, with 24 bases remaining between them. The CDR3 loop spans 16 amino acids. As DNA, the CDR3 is TGTGCCAGCAGCGCAGGGGGAGGACTTCAGGGATGGGAGCAGTTCTTC. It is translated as CASSAGGGLQGWEQFF.

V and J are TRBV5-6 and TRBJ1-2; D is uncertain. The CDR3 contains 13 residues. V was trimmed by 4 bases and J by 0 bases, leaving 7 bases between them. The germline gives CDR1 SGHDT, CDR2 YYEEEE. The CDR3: CASSPVSNYGYTF. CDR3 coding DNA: TGTGCCAGCAGCCCCGTTTCTAACTATGGCTACACCTTC.

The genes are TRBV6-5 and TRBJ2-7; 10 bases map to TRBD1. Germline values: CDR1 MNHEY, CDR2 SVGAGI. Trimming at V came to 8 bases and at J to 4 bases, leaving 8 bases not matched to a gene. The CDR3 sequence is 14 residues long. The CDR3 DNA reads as TGTGCCAGCCGGTCGGGACAGGGGAGTTACGAGCAGTACTTC. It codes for CASRSGQGSYEQYF.

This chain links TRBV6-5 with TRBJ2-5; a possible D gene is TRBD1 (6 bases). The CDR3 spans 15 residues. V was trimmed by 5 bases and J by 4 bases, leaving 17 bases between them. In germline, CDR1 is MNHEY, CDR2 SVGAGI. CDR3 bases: TGTGCCAGCAGTCCACGATTCGGACAGAGAGAGACCCAGTACTTC. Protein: CASSPRFGQRETQYF.

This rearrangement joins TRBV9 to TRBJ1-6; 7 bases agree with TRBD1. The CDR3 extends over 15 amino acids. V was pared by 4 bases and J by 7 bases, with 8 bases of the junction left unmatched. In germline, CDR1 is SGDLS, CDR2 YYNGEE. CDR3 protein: CASSFQGVTNSPLHF. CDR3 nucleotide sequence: TGTGCCAGCAGCTTCCAGGGGGTGACCAATTCACCCCTCCACTTT.

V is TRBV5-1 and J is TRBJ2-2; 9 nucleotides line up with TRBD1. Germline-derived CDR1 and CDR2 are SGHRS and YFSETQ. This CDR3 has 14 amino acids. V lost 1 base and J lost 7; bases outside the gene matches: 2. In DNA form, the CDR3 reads TGCGCCAGCAGCTTGTTGGGACAGGGCGGGGAGCTGTTTTTT. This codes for CASSLLGQGGELFF.

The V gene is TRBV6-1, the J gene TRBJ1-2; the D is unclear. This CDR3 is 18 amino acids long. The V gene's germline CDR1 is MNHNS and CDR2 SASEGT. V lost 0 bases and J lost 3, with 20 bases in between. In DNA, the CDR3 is TGTGCCAGCAGTGAAGCTGTCGGGAGTCTGGGGTGGGACTATGGCTACACCTTC. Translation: CASSEAVGSLGWDYGYTF.

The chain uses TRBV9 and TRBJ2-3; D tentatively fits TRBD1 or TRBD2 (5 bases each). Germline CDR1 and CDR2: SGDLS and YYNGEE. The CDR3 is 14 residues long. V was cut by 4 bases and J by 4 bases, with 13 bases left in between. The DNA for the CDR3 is TGTGCCAGCAGCCCCTCAGGGACCCCAGATACGCAGTATTTT. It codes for CASSPSGTPDTQYF. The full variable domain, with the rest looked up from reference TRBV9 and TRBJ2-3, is DSGVTQTPKHLITATGQRVTLRCSPRSGDLSVYWYQQSLDQGLQFLIQYYNGEERAKGNILERFSAQQFPDLHSELNLSSLELGDSALYFCASSPSGTPDTQYFGPGTRLTVL.

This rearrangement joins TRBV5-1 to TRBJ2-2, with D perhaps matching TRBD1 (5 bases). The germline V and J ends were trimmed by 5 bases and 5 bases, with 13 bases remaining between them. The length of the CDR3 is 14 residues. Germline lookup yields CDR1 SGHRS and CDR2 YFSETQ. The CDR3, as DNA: TGCGCCAGCAGTCTAGGGGCTGGAACCGGGGAGCTGTTTTTT. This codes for CASSLGAGTGELFF.

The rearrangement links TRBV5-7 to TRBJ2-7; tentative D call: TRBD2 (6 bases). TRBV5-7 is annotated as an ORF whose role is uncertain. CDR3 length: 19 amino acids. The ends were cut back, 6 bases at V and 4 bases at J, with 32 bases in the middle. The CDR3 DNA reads TGTGCCAGCATCGACCCCCGGGACGGTCCTTCCGGGAGAGGTTACGAGCAGTACTTC. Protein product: CASIDPRDGPSGRGYEQYF.

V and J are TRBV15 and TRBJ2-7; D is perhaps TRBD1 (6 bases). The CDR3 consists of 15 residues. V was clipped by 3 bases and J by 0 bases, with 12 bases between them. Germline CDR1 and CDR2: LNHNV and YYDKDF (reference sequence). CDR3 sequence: CATSRRQALSYEQYF. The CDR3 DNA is TGTGCCACCAGCAGGCGACAGGCCCTCTCCTACGAGCAGTACTTC.

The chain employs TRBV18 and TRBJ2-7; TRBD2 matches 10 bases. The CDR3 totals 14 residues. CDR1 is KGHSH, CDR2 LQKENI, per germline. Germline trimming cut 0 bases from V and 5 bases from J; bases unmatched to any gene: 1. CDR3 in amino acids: CASSPPGLANEQYF. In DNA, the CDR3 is TGTGCCAGCTCACCACCGGGACTAGCGAACGAGCAGTACTTC.

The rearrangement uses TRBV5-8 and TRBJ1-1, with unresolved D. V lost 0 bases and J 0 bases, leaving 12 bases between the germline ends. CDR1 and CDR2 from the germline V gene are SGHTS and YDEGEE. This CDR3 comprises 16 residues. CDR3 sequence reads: CASSLDGRMMNTEAFF. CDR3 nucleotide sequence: TGTGCCAGCAGCTTGGATGGAAGGATGATGAACACTGAAGCTTTCTTT.

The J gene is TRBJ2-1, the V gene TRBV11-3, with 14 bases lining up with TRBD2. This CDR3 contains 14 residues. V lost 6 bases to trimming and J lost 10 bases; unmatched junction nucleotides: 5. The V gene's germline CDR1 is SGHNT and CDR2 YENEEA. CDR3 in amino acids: CASRRGLAGVEQFF. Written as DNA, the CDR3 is TGTGCCAGCAGAAGGGGACTAGCGGGAGTCGAGCAGTTCTTC.

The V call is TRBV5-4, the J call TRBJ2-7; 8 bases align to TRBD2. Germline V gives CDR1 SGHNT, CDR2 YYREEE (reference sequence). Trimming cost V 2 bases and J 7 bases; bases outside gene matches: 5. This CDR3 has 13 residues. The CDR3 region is CASSLAGVREQYF. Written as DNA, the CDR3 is TGTGCCAGCAGCTTAGCGGGAGTGAGGGAGCAGTACTTC.

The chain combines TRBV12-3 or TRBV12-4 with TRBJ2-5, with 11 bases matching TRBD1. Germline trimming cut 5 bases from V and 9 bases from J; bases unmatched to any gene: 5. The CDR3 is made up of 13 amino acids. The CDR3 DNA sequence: TGTGCCAGCAGTCCGAGGGACAGGGGGTCCCAGTACTTC. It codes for CASSPRDRGSQYF.

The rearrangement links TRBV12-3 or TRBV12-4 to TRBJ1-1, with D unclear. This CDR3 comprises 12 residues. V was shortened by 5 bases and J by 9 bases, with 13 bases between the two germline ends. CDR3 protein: CASSPPGSKAFF. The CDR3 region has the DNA TGTGCCAGCAGTCCCCCGGGATCGAAAGCTTTCTTT.

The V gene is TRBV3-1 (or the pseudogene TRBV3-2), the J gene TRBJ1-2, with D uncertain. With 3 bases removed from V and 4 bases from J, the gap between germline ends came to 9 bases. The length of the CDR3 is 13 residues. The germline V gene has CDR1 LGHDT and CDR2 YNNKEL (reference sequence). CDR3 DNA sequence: TGTGCCAGCAGCCAGGGGTACAGCTATGGCTACACCTTC. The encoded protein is CASSQGYSYGYTF.